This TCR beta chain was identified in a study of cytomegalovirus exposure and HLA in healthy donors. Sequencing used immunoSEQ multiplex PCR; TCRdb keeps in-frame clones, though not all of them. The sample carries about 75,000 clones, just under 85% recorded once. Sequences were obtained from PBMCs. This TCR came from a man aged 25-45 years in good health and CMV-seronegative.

The CDR3 protein is CASSSGWDTQYF. The CDR3, as DNA: TGTGCCAGCAGCTCGGGTTGGGATACGCAGTATTTT. The rearrangement links TRBV7-2 to TRBJ2-3; D gene uncertain. The V end lost 4 bases, the J end lost 6 bases, and 8 bases lay between the germline ends. Germline values: CDR1 SGHTA, CDR2 FQGNSA. The CDR3 is 12 amino acids.